The 26 T cell receptor beta chains presented below share a single source sample, sequenced in a study of CD8 T cells in ankylosing spondylitis. TCRdb itself ran the 5' RACE reads through MiXCR, one entry per CDR3 protein. The sample contains about 240,000 distinct CDR3 sequences, under 12% of which appear only once. Sequencing input: blood, either unsorted or a sorted T cell fraction (not recorded which). The receptors originated from a male donor with ankylosing spondylitis or in good health (not recorded which).

This clonotype appeared many times. V gene TRBV30 combines with J gene TRBJ2-2; D unresolved. Germline V CDR1 and CDR2: GTSNPN, SVGIG (reference sequence). The CDR3 is made up of 16 amino acids. V gave up 0 bases and J gave up 0 bases, with 11 bases separating them. The chain's CDR3 is CAWSVIRGSNTGELFF. In nucleotides, the CDR3 is TGTGCCTGGAGTGTTATTCGCGGTTCGAACACCGGGGAGCTGTTTTTT.

As concerns this clonotype: Possible read error: a much larger clone is one base away. The chain combines TRBV9 with TRBJ1-2, with D perhaps TRBD1 (6 bases). CDR1 is SGDLS and CDR2 is YYNGEE in the germline V gene. The CDR3 has 12 residues. The CDR3 is CTSSVAGDGYTF. DNA for the CDR3: TGTACCAGCAGCGTCGCAGGGGACGGCTACACCTTC.

This clonotype was recorded at least ten times. This sequence joins TRBV5-1 and TRBJ2-5, with D possibly called TRBD1 or TRBD2 (5 bases each). The V and J ends lost 2 bases and 4 bases respectively, with 15 bases between them. Per the germline V gene, CDR1 is SGHRS and CDR2 is YFSETQ. The CDR3 length is 15 residues. The CDR3 DNA sequence: TGCGCCAGCAGCTTAGCCGGGACGGAAGGAGAGACCCAGTACTTC. It translates to CASSLAGTEGETQYF.

This clonotype was counted many times. V and J are TRBV5-5 and TRBJ2-2; possibly TRBD2 for D (6 bases). From germline, CDR1 is SGHKS and CDR2 YYEKEE (reference sequence). The CDR3 runs to 14 residues. Trimming cost V 0 bases and J 6 bases, with 9 bases left between them. The CDR3 loop is CASSLDPGAGELFF. In nucleotides, the CDR3 is TGTGCCAGCAGCTTGGACCCGGGGGCCGGGGAGCTGTTTTTT.

The chain links TRBV30 to TRBJ1-2; D ambiguous. Trimming stripped 8 bases from V and 4 bases from J, with 14 bases between. Germline V gene data show CDR1 as GTSNPN and CDR2 as SVGIG (reference sequence). The CDR3 sequence is 12 residues long. The CDR3 coding sequence is TGTGCCCGTGCGGGGATCACCTATGGCTACACCTTC. Translated: CARAGITYGYTF.

The chain recombines TRBV25-1 with TRBJ2-3; TRBD2 matches at 8 bases. This CDR3 is 16 amino acids long. J gave up 2 bases and V 1 base, and 5 bases lay outside the gene matches. Germline-derived CDR1 and CDR2 are MGHDK and SYGVNS. CDR3 bases: TGTGCCAGCAGTGAATCAAGCGGGAGCCTCACAGATACGCAGTATTTT. Its translation is CASSESSGSLTDTQYF.

This clonotype was seen at least ten times. V gene TRBV5-1 combines with J gene TRBJ2-7, with 8 bases aligning to TRBD1. V lost 1 base, J lost 5 bases, and 17 bases stayed unmatched. The CDR3 is made up of 18 amino acids. The germline V gene encodes CDR1 SGHRS and CDR2 YFSETQ. The CDR3 here is CASSLRGALTGERNEQYF. The CDR3 DNA reads TGCGCCAGCAGCTTGAGAGGGGCACTGACAGGGGAGAGAAACGAGCAGTACTTC.

This clonotype was recorded many times. CDR3 residues: CASSLEMRGSEQFF. The CDR3, as DNA: TGTGCCAGCAGCTTGGAGATGAGGGGGAGTGAGCAGTTCTTC. The chain uses TRBV5-5 and TRBJ2-1, with D possibly TRBD1 on 6 matching bases. The CDR3 spans 14 residues. Trimming cost V 0 bases and J 9 bases, with 13 bases left between them. The germline V gene has CDR1 SGHKS and CDR2 YYEKEE (reference sequence).

This clonotype turned up a few times. This chain connects TRBV20-1 to TRBJ2-3, with 11 bases identical to TRBD2. CDR1 is DFQATT, CDR2 SNEGSKA, per germline (reference sequence). The CDR3 has 14 residues. Trimming removed 3 bases from V and 6 bases from J; junction bases left unmatched: 5. CDR3 nucleotides: TGCAGTGCTAGGATAGCGGGAGGGCCGGATACGCAGTATTTT. Its translation is CSARIAGGPDTQYF.

This clonotype appeared a few times. The chain links TRBV7-2 to TRBJ1-6, with 8 bases lining up with TRBD1. The germline V gene encodes CDR1 SGHTA and CDR2 FQGNSA. Trimming took 3 bases from V and 3 from J; bases not matched to a gene: 7. The CDR3 totals 17 residues. The CDR3 DNA follows: TGTGCCAGCAGCTTGTCCGAAACAGGGGGCTATAATTCACCCCTCCACTTT. It codes for CASSLSETGGYNSPLHF.

This clonotype was counted between two and nine times. The V gene is TRBV15, the J gene TRBJ1-1, with D tentatively TRBD1 (6 bases). The CDR3 consists of 13 residues. Trimming pared 5 bases from V and 5 bases from J, leaving 12 bases between. CDR1 LNHNV and CDR2 YYDKDF come from the germline V gene (reference sequence). This CDR3 reads CATSGGRGTEAFF. For the CDR3, the DNA is TGTGCCACCAGCGGGGGCCGAGGGACTGAAGCTTTCTTT.

This clonotype was found many times. V gene TRBV20-1 combines with J gene TRBJ2-7; 7 bases fit TRBD2. The V and J ends lost 3 bases and 3 bases, in that order; junction bases with no gene match: 5. The length of the CDR3 is 13 residues. Germline CDR1 is DFQATT and CDR2 is SNEGSKA (reference sequence). The CDR3 bases are TGCAGTGCTAGTCCAGCGGGGATCTACGAGCAGTACTTC. Its translation is CSASPAGIYEQYF.

This clonotype was detected many times. The J gene is TRBJ1-1, the V gene TRBV4-1; TRBD1 aligns across 11 bases. The CDR3 consists of 18 residues. Trimming removed 1 base from V and 3 bases from J; junction bases left unmatched: 10. Germline V gene lookup returns CDR1 MGHRA and CDR2 YSYEKL. The CDR3 DNA reads TGCGCCAGCAGCCAAGTAGGGAGGACAGGGGGCATGGACACTGAAGCTTTCTTT. Its translation: CASSQVGRTGGMDTEAFF.

The genes are TRBV20-1 and TRBJ2-3; D gene unclear. In germline, CDR1 is DFQATT, CDR2 SNEGSKA (reference sequence). Trimming took off 6 bases at V and 1 base at J, with 23 bases between the two ends. The CDR3 runs to 17 residues. This CDR3 is CSARNAPRALRTDTQYF. In DNA, the CDR3 is TGCAGTGCCCGCAATGCCCCCCGGGCCCTTCGCACAGATACGCAGTATTTT.

This clonotype showed up many times. The V call is TRBV4-1, the J call TRBJ1-1; D remains unclear. The germline CDR1 and CDR2 sequences are MGHRA and YSYEKL. V lost 0 bases and J lost 5, with 16 bases in between. The CDR3 is made up of 16 amino acids. The CDR3 reads CASSQEGLWGRTEAFF. The CDR3 coding sequence is TGCGCCAGCAGCCAAGAGGGTCTGTGGGGAAGGACTGAAGCTTTCTTT.

In its sample, this clonotype was seen many times. V is TRBV11-2 and J is TRBJ2-5; no firm D call. The germline V gene encodes CDR1 SGHAT and CDR2 FQNNGV. Trimming removed 5 bases from V and 5 bases from J, with 9 bases in between. The CDR3 is 12 amino acids. CDR3 residues: CASSPPSETQYF. CDR3 DNA sequence: TGTGCCAGCAGCCCTCCGTCGGAGACCCAGTACTTC.

This clonotype was observed at least ten times. J is TRBJ2-1 and V is TRBV2; 8 nucleotides agree with TRBD2. CDR3 size: 14 residues. Germline V gene lookup returns CDR1 SNHLY and CDR2 FYNNEI. Trimming removed 4 bases from V and 3 bases from J; junction bases left unmatched: 2. As DNA, the CDR3 is TGTGCCAGCAGTGCTCTAGCGGGCTACAATGAGCAGTTCTTC. This encodes CASSALAGYNEQFF.

This clonotype was observed many times. This chain connects TRBV10-1 to TRBJ2-5; TRBD1 matches at 11 bases. J was trimmed by 5 bases and V by 0 bases; bases with no gene match: 5. The CDR3 covers 16 residues. From germline, CDR1 is WNHNN and CDR2 SYGVQD (reference sequence). CDR3 sequence: CASSESRTGGEETQYF. The CDR3 DNA reads TGCGCCAGCAGTGAGTCTCGGACAGGGGGCGAGGAGACCCAGTACTTC.

On this clonotype itself: A much more abundant neighbour one base away suggests this may be a read error. The V and J genes are TRBV12-3 or TRBV12-4 and TRBJ1-4; 8 nucleotides align to TRBD1. V dropped 5 bases and J dropped 6; count of bases not matched to a gene: 5. The length of the CDR3 is 14 residues. The CDR3 reads CASSLDRVHEKLFF. The CDR3 nucleotides read TGTGCCAGCAGTCTGGACAGGGTCCATGAAAAACTGTTTTTT.

The chain joins TRBV5-6 to TRBJ2-3, with TRBD2 matching 7 bases. This CDR3 has 16 residues. Germline CDR1 is SGHDT and CDR2 is YYEEEE. The junction had 5 bases not matched to a gene; V was cut back by 1 base and J by 0 bases. CDR3 protein: CASSLSVGRSTDTQYF. For the CDR3, the DNA is TGTGCCAGCAGCTTGTCCGTCGGGAGGAGCACAGATACGCAGTATTTT.

There are many counts of this clonotype. This chain uses TRBV27 with TRBJ2-3; possible D gene TRBD1, 5 bases. The CDR3 has 16 residues. Per the germline V gene, CDR1 is MNHEY and CDR2 is SMNVEV (reference sequence). V was pared by 5 bases and J by 0 bases, with 15 bases between. CDR3 amino acids: CASSPFDSTSTDTQYF. In DNA, the CDR3 is TGTGCCAGCAGTCCCTTCGACAGTACTAGCACAGATACGCAGTATTTT.

V gene TRBV6-2 or TRBV6-3 combines with J gene TRBJ2-1; 13 bases agree with TRBD2. CDR3 size: 18 residues. Germline loops: CDR1 MNHEY, CDR2 SVGEGT. After removal of 0 bases from V and 8 bases from J, the junction contained 10 bases not matched to a gene. The CDR3 coding sequence is TGTGCCAGCAGTTACTCTCCAACCGGGACTAGCGGGACATATGAGCAGTTCTTC. It is translated as CASSYSPTGTSGTYEQFF.

The DNA for the CDR3 is TGTGCCAGCAGCTCACCGCAGGGACCCTACAATGAGCAGTTCTTC. Its translation: CASSSPQGPYNEQFF. The V and J genes are TRBV11-2 and TRBJ2-1, with D perhaps assigned TRBD1 or TRBD2 (5 bases each). CDR1 and CDR2 from the germline V gene are SGHAT and FQNNGV. Trimming shortened V by 4 bases and J by 2 bases, and 12 bases separated the two germline ends. This CDR3 spans 15 amino acids.

This chain links TRBV7-2 with TRBJ2-1; TRBD1 matches at 12 bases. CDR1 is SGHTA, CDR2 FQGNSA, per germline. J lost 7 bases, V lost 6 bases, and 7 bases had no gene match. The CDR3 sequence is 15 residues long. CDR3 sequence reads: CASSSGQGAWNEQFF. CDR3 DNA: TGTGCCAGCAGTTCGGGACAGGGGGCGTGGAATGAGCAGTTCTTC.

At least ten counts were recorded for this clonotype. This chain joins TRBV4-2 and TRBJ1-2; 7 nucleotides match TRBD1. Germline lookup yields CDR1 LGHNA and CDR2 YNFKEQ. The CDR3 is 15 residues long. With V trimmed by 2 bases and J by 5 bases, 8 bases remained unmatched. The CDR3 is CASSQRQGPGYGYTF. Written as DNA, the CDR3 is TGTGCCAGCAGCCAAAGACAGGGCCCGGGGTATGGCTACACCTTC.

A few counts support this clonotype. The chain employs TRBV10-2 and TRBJ2-4; TRBD2 matches at 8 bases. With V trimmed by 4 bases and J by 3 bases, 14 bases remained unmatched. Germline V gene sequence: CDR1 WSHSY, CDR2 SAAADI. This CDR3 has 18 amino acids. The CDR3 is CASSAVGRAGEGKNIQYF. The CDR3 DNA sequence: TGCGCCAGCAGTGCGGTCGGGAGGGCCGGCGAGGGCAAAAACATTCAGTACTTC.